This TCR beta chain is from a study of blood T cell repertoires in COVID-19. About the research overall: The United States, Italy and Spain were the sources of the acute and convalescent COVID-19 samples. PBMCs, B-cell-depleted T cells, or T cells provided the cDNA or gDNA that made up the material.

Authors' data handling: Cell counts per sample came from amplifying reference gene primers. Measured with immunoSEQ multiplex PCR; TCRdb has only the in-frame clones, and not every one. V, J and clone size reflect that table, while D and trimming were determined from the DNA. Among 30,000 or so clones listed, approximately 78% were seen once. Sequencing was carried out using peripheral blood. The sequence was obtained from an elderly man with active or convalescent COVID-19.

The CDR3 spells CASSSIRQGRSEQYF. The CDR3, as DNA: TGTGCCAGCAGCTCGATCCGACAGGGGCGGTCCGAGCAGTACTTC. The rearrangement uses TRBV7-9 and TRBJ2-7; 8 bases agree with TRBD1. There are 15 residues in the CDR3. Losses at the gene ends were 4 bases for V and 6 bases for J; bases not matched to a gene: 11. Germline V gives CDR1 SEHNR, CDR2 FQNEAQ (reference sequence).